The sequence of this TCR beta chain was determined in a study of T cell repertoires in cytomegalovirus infection. There are many counts of this clonotype. No antigen is known for it. TCRdb called the reads again in MiXCR, with one record for every CDR3 protein. The profile shows 300,000 to 450,000 distinct CDR3 sequences, around 18% of them singletons. Whole-study findings and limits: The study found HLA-C-restricted CMV-specific TCR beta clonotypes dominating the ex vivo response.

Germline-derived CDR1 and CDR2 are SGHVS and FNYEAQ. The CDR3 has 12 residues. With 2 bases removed from V and 13 bases from J, the gap between germline ends came to 9 bases. The chain is built from TRBV7-6 and TRBJ1-6; no reliable D call. The sequenced sample consisted of PBMCs. The sequence was collected from a human donor in good health (CMV status not recorded). Some clones in this sample may be carry-over from other donors' samples. DNA of the CDR3: TGTGCCAGCAGCTTAATGGCAGGCCCCCTCCACTTT. Amino acid sequence: CASSLMAGPLHF.